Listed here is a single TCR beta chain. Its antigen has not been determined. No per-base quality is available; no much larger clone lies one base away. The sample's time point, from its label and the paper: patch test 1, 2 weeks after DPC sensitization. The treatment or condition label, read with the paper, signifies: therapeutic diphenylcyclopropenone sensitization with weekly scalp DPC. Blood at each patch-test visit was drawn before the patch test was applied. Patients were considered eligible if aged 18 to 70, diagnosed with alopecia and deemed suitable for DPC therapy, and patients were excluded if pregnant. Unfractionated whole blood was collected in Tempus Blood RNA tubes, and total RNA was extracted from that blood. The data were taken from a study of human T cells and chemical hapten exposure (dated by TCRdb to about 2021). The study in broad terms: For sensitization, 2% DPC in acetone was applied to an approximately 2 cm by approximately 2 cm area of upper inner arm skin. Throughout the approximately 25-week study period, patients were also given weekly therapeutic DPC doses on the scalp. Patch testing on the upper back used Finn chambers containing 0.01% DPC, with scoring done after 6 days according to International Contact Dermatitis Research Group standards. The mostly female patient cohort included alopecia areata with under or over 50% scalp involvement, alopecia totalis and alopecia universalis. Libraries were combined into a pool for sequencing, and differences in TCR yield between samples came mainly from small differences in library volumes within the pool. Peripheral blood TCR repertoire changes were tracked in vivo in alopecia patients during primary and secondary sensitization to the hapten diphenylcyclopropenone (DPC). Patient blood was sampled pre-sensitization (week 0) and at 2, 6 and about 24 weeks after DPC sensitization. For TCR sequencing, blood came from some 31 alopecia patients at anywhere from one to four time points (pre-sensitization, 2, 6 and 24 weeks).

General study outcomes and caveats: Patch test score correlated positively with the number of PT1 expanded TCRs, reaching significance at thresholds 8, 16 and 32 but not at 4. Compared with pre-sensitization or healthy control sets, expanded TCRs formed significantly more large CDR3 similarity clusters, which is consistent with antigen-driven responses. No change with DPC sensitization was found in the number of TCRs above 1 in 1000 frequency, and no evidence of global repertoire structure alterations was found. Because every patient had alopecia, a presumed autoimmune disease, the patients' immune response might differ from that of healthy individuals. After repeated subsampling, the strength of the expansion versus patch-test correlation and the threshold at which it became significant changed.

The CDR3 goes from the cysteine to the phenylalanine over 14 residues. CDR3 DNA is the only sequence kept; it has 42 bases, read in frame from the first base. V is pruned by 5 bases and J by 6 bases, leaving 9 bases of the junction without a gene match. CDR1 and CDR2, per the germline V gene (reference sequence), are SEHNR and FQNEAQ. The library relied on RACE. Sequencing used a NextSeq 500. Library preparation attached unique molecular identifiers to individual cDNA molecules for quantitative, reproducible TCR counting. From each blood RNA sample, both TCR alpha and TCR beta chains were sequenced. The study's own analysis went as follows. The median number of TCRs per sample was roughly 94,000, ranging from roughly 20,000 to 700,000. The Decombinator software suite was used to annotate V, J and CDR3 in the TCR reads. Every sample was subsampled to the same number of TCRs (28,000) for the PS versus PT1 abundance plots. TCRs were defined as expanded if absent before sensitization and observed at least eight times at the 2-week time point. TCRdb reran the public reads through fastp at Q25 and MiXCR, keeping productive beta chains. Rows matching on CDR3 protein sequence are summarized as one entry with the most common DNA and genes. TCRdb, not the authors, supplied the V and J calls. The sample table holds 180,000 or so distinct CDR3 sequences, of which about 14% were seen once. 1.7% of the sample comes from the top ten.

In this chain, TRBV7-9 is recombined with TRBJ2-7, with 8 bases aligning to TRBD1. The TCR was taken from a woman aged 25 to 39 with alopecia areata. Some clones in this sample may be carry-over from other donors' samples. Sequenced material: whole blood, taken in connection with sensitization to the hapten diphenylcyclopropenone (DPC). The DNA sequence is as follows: TGTGCCAGCAGCACCGGACAGGGACCGGGCGAGCAGTACTTC. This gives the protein CASSTGQGPGEQYF.